This T cell receptor (beta chain) was identified in a study of blood T cell repertoires in COVID-19. Trimming took 3 bases from V and 4 from J, leaving 19 bases between them. Germline CDR1 is SGDLS and CDR2 is YYNGEE. This CDR3 contains 16 residues. Study processing details: By means of reference gene primer amplification, nucleated cell counts were estimated. Produced via immunoSEQ multiplex PCR; TCRdb's table is partial and in-frame only. For V, J and clone size, that table is used; D and trimming come from the DNA. This repertoire shows hundreds of thousands of clones, less than 90% found once; its top ten account for 0.72%.

The chain carries TRBV9 and TRBJ2-5, with D possibly TRBD1 on 7 matching bases. Specimen: peripheral blood. The TCR sequence derives from a man aged 35 to 55 with acute or convalescent COVID-19. The CDR3 DNA reads as TGTGCCAGCAGCGGCCTTAGTGGAGGGACAGTAGAGACCCAGTACTTC. It encodes CASSGLSGGTVETQYF. The full variable domain, with the rest looked up from reference TRBV9 and TRBJ2-5, is DSGVTQTPKHLITATGQRVTLRCSPRSGDLSVYWYQQSLDQGLQFLIQYYNGEERAKGNILERFSAQQFPDLHSELNLSSLELGDSALYFCASSGLSGGTVETQYFGPGTRLLVL.